The sequence of this T cell receptor (beta chain) was determined in a study of blood T cell repertoires in COVID-19. Background on the study: The cDNA or gDNA used as material had been derived from T cells, B-cell-depleted T cells, or PBMCs.

The CDR3 loop spans 20 amino acids. Germline loops: CDR1 LGHDT, CDR2 YNNKEL (reference sequence). V shed 4 bases and J 1 base; nucleotides not matched to a gene: 7. Only in-frame clones appear in the TCRdb table, and some are missing; sequencing was by immunoSEQ multiplex PCR. The sample lists more than 150,000 clones, 87% occurring once. Sequences were obtained from peripheral blood. This TCR came from a woman between 18 and 29 years old who had recovered from COVID-19. This chain links TRBV3-1 (or the pseudogene TRBV3-2) with TRBJ2-6; 16 bases agree with TRBD2. CDR3 nucleotides: TGTGCCAGCAGCCCAGGGACTAGCGGGGGGGCCGGGTCTGGGGCCAACGTCCTGACTTTC. The encoded protein is CASSPGTSGGAGSGANVLTF.